Listed here is a single T cell receptor (beta chain). This clonotype was found many times. No antigen is known for it. The sample holds no much larger clone one base away, and base qualities are not on file. The data derive from a study of spatial heterogeneity in lung cancer (dated by TCRdb to between 2018 and 2020). Background on the whole study: Beta-chain transcripts were consistently detected in greater numbers than alpha-chain transcripts, which likely reflected higher beta-chain transcript abundance. TCR transcript counts in tumor regions correlated strongly with a T cell transcriptional module score from matched bulk RNA-seq. In the raw uncorrected reads, each unique combination of TCR and UMI appeared more than ten times on average. In non-small cell lung cancer, the study quantitatively compared TCR alpha and beta repertoires across several tumor regions, matched nontumor lung, and blood. Nonsynonymous mutation counts, determined by whole-exome sequencing of tumor tissue, were related to TCR repertoire features. At surgery, both alpha and beta chains were TCR-sequenced in 200 to 250 tumor regions, about 64 matched nontumor lung samples and a few dozen PBMC samples.

The full study reports these points: The tumor nonsynonymous mutation count correlated with the number of expanded alpha and beta TCRs within the tumor. Additional single-cell paired TCR alpha and beta sequencing was considered necessary to confirm, at a functional level, the hypothesis that regional TCRs recognize regional mutations. TCR-seq was estimated to cover only roughly 7% of tumor T cells for alpha chains and 13% for beta chains. Counts of ubiquitous and regional expanded TCRs correlated with counts of ubiquitous and regional nonsynonymous mutations, respectively.

The CDR3 numbers 17 residues from cysteine through phenylalanine. The only DNA kept is the CDR3, 51 bases in frame from the first base. The time point label on this specimen signifies: sample taken at primary tumor resection. Donors were under 95 patients with early-stage, untreated non-small cell lung cancer from the lung TRACERx cohort. Without any cell sorting, TCR sequencing was performed on whole RNA extracted either from tumor and nontumor lung tissue or from cryopreserved PBMC samples. Only patients for whom sufficient RNA was available from at least two tumor regions were selected for TCR sequencing. Before selection, tumor and adjacent nontumor lung specimens were reviewed by a lung pathologist. Libraries were constructed by 5' RACE. TCRdb lists the instrument as NextSeq 500. In the TCR library protocol, a unique molecular identifier was attached to each TCR cDNA molecule so that PCR and sequencing errors could be corrected. The authors' analysis ran thus. TCR identification, UMI-based error correction and CDR3 extraction were performed with Decombinator tools. Expanded TCRs were defined as those above a frequency of 2 per 1,000, corresponding to the top 1% of the tumor frequency distribution. Expanded tumor TCRs statistically deemed absent (corrected P<0.05) from at least one tumor region were classed as regional, and all other expanded tumor TCRs were classed as ubiquitous. Renyi diversity was computed with the R vegan package after each repertoire had been subsampled 100 times to 5,000 TCRs. CDR3 similarity networks were built from amino acid triplet string-kernel similarity, with CDR3s being connected when pairwise similarity was above 0.82. TCRdb reprocessed the public reads (quality trimming at Q25 with fastp, clone calling with MiXCR) and kept in-frame beta chains. Records with the same CDR3 protein are collapsed into one entry carrying the most frequent genes and DNA. These V and J calls are TCRdb output, not the study's own analysis. For this sample there are some 9,900 distinct CDR3 sequences; around 7.8% appear just once. Jointly, the top ten make up over 15% of the sample.

The rearrangement joined TRBV1 to TRBJ2-3; TRBD1, the D gene given by the table, was not confirmed from the DNA. TRBV1 has pseudogene status. The sequence was obtained from a male donor with early-stage non-small cell lung cancer. The material was lung tumor tissue, obtained at surgery. The DNA is as follows: TGCACCAGCAGCCAAGATGAGCAGGGGTCTAGCACAGATACGCAGTATTTT. It translates as CTSSQDEQGSSTDTQYF.